This paragraph reports one T cell receptor beta chain. Using immunoSEQ multiplex PCR, the repertoire was profiled, and TCRdb retains in-frame clones only, with some absent. The sample has about 320,000 clones; about nine tenths are singletons. This sample is part of a study of blood T cell repertoires in COVID-19. Germline loops: CDR1 SNHLY, CDR2 FYNNEI. Trimming stripped 6 bases from V and 2 bases from J, with 10 bases between. This CDR3 is 14 amino acids long. The TCR sequence derives from a woman aged 25 to 39 with COVID-19, enrolled during active disease. The chain employs TRBV2 and TRBJ2-2; tentative D call: TRBD2 (6 bases). Sequenced: peripheral blood. Written as DNA, the CDR3 is TGTGCCAGCAGGCGGAGGGGAAACACCGGGGAGCTGTTTTTT. Amino acids: CASRRRGNTGELFF.